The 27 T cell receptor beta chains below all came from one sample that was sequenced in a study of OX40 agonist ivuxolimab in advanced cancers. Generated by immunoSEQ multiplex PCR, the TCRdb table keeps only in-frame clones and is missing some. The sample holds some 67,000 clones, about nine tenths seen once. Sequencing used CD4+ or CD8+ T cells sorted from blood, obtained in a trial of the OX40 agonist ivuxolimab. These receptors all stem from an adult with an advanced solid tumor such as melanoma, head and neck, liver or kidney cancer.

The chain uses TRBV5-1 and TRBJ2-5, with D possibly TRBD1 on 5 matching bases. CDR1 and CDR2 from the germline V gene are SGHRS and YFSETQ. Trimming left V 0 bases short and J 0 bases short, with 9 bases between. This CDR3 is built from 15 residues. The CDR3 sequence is CASSLEGVNQETQYF. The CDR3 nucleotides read TGCGCCAGCAGCTTGGAAGGGGTAAACCAAGAGACCCAGTACTTC.

The CDR3: CASSELGTGPQPQHF. Written as DNA, the CDR3 is TGTGCCAGCAGTGAATTAGGGACAGGCCCTCAGCCCCAGCATTTT. V is TRBV6-1 and J is TRBJ1-5; 8 bases agree with TRBD1. J gave up 6 bases and V 2 bases, and 6 bases lay outside the gene matches. The CDR3 loop spans 15 amino acids. Germline CDR1 is MNHNS and CDR2 is SASEGT.

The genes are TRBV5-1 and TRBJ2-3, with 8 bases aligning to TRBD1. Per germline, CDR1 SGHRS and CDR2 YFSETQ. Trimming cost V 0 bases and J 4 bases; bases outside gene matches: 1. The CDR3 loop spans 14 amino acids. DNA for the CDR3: TGCGCCAGCAGCTTGGCGGACAGGGCAGATACGCAGTATTTT. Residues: CASSLADRADTQYF.

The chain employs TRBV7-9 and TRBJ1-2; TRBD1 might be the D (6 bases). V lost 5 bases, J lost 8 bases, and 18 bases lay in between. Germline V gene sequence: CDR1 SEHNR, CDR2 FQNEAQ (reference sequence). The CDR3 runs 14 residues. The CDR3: CASSVQGGREGYTF. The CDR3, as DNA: TGTGCCAGCAGCGTACAGGGAGGGAGGGAGGGCTACACCTTC.

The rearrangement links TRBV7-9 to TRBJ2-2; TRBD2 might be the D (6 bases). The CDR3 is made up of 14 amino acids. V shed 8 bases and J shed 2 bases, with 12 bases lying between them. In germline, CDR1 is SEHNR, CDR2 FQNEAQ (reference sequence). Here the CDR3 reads CASATSLNTGELFF. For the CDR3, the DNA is TGTGCCAGCGCGACTAGTCTTAACACCGGGGAGCTGTTTTTT.

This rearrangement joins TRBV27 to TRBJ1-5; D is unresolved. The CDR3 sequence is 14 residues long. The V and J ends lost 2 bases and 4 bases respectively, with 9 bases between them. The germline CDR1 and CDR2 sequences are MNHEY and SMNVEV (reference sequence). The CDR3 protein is CASSLAGRNQPQHF. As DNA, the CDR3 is TGTGCCAGCAGTTTAGCAGGCAGAAATCAGCCCCAGCATTTT.

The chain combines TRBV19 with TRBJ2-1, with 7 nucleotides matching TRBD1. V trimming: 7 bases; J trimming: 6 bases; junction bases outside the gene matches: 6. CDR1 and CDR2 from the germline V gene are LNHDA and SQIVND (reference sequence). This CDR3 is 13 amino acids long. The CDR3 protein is CASIRQGGNEQFF. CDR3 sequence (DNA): TGTGCCAGTATTCGACAGGGCGGCAATGAGCAGTTCTTC.

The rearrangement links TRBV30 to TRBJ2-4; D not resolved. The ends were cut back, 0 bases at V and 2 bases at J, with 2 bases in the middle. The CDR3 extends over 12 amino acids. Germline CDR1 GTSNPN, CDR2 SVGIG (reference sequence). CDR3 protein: CAWSVSKNIQYF. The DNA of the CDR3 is TGTGCCTGGAGTGTGTCCAAAAACATTCAGTACTTC.

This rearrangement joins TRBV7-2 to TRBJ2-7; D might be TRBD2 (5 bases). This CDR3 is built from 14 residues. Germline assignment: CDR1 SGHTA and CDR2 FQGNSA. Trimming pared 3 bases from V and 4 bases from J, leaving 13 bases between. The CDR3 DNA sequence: TGTGCCAGCAGCTTCGTTAGTGAGGGATACGAGCAGTACTTC. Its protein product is CASSFVSEGYEQYF.

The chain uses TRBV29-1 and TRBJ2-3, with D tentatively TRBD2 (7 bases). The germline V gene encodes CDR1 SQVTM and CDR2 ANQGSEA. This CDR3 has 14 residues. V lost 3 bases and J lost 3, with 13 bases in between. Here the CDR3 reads CSVDGGGGTDTQYF. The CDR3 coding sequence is TGCAGCGTTGATGGGGGGGGCGGAACAGATACGCAGTATTTT.

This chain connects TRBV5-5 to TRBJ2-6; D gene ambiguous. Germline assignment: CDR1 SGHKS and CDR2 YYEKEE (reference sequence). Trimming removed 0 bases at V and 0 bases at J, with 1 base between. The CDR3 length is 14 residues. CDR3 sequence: CASSLVSGANVLTF. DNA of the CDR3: TGTGCCAGCAGCTTGGTCTCTGGGGCCAACGTCCTGACTTTC. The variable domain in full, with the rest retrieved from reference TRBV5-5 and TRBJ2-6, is DAGVTQSPTHLIKTRGQQVTLRCSPISGHKSVSWYQQVLGQGPQFIFQYYEKEERGRGNFPDRFSARQFPNYSSELNVNALLLGDSALYLCASSLVSGANVLTFGAGSRLTVL.

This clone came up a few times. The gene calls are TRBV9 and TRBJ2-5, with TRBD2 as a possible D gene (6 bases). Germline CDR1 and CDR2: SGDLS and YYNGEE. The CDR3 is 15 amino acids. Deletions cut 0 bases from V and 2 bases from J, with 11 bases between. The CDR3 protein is CASSVGTTIQETQYF. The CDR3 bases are TGTGCCAGCAGCGTAGGGACTACCATTCAAGAGACCCAGTACTTC. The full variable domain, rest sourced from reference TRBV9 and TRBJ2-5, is DSGVTQTPKHLITATGQRVTLRCSPRSGDLSVYWYQQSLDQGLQFLIQYYNGEERAKGNILERFSAQQFPDLHSELNLSSLELGDSALYFCASSVGTTIQETQYFGPGTRLLVL.

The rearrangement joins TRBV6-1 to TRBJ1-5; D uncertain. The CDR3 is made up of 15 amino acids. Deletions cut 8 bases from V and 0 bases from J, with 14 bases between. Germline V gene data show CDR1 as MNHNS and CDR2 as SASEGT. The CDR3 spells CASHAIIYSNQPQHF. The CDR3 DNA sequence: TGTGCCAGCCATGCCATCATCTATAGCAATCAGCCCCAGCATTTT.

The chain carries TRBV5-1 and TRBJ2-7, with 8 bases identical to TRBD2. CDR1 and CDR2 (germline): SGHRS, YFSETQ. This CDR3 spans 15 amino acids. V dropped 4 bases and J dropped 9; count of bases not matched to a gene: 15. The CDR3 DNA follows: TGCGCCAGCAGCCCGGACCCAGCGGGAGCCGCGTGGCAGTACTTC. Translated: CASSPDPAGAAWQYF.

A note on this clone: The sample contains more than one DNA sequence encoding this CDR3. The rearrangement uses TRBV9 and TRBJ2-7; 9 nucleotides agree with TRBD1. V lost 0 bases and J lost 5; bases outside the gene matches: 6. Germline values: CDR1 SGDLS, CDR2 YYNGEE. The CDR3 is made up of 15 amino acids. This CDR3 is CASSVGGTGSHEQYF. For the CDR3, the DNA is TGTGCCAGCAGCGTAGGGGGGACAGGGTCACACGAGCAGTACTTC.

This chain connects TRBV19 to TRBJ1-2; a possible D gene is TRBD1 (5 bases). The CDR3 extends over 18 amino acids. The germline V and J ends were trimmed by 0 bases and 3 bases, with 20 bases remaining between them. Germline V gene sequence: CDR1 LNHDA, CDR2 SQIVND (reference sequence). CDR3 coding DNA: TGTGCCAGTAGTATAGACCGCCGTGGGGGATCCCCGTACTATGGCTACACCTTC. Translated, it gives CASSIDRRGGSPYYGYTF.

The CDR3: CASSYGAGYEQYF. For the CDR3, the DNA is TGTGCCAGCAGTTACGGCGCGGGCTACGAGCAGTACTTC. This chain joins TRBV6-5 and TRBJ2-7; a possible D gene is TRBD2 (5 bases). The ends were cut back, 2 bases at V and 3 bases at J, with 8 bases in the middle. The CDR3 is 13 residues long. From germline, CDR1 is MNHEY and CDR2 SVGAGI.

The CDR3 loop reads CGCRAGSSGANVLTF. The DNA of the CDR3 is TGTGGTTGCCGGGCGGGGTCCTCTGGGGCCAACGTCCTGACTTTC. The chain is built from TRBV11-2 and TRBJ2-6; tentative D call: TRBD2 (6 bases). This CDR3 is 15 amino acids long. Germline CDR1 is SGHAT and CDR2 is FQNNGV.

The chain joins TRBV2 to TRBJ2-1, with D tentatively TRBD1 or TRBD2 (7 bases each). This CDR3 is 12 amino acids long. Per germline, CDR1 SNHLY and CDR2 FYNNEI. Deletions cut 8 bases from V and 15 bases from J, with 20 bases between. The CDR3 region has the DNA TGTGCCAGCGGGGCCCAGGGGGGGATTGCGTTCTTC. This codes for CASGAQGGIAFF.

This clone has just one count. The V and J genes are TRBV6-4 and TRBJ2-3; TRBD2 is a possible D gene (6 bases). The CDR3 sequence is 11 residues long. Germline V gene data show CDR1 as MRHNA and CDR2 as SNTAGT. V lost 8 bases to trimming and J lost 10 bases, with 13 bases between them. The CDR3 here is CASGRGAAQYF. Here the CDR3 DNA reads TGTGCCAGCGGGCGCGGGGCCGCGCAGTATTTT.

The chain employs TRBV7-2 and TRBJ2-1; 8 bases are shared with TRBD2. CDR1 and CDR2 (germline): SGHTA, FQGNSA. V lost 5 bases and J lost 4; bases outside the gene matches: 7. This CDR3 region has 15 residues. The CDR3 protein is CASSPRTSPYNEQFF. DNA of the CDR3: TGTGCCAGCAGCCCCCGGACTAGCCCATACAATGAGCAGTTCTTC. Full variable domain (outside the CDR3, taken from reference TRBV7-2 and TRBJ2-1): GAGVSQSPSNKVTEKGKDVELRCDPISGHTALYWYRQSLGQGLEFLIYFQGNSAPDKSGLPSDRFSAERTGGSVSTLTIQRTQQEDSAVYLCASSPRTSPYNEQFFGPGTRLTVL.

The CDR3 DNA follows: TGTGCCAGCAGCCAAAGCCCAGGGCCGCCTGAAGCTTTCTTT. Protein product: CASSQSPGPPEAFF. The chain uses TRBV4-2 and TRBJ1-1, with a tentative D call TRBD1 (5 bases). The CDR3 contains 14 residues. CDR1 and CDR2 from the germline V gene are LGHNA and YNFKEQ. With 2 bases removed from V and 6 bases from J, the gap between germline ends came to 13 bases.

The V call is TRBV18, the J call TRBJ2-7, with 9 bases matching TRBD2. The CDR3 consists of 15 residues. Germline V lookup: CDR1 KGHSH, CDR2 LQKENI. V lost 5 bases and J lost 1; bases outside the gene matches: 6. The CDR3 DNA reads TGTGCCAGCTCATATAGCGGGGGTGTTTCCTACGAGCAGTACTTC. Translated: CASSYSGGVSYEQYF.

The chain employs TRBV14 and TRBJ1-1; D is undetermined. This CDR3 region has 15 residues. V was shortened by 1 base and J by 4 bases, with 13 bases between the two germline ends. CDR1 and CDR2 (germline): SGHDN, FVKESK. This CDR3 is CASSQVKWGGTEAFF. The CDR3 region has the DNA TGTGCCAGCAGCCAAGTGAAGTGGGGTGGCACTGAAGCTTTCTTT.

CDR3 in amino acids: CASTPGTGGETQYF. As DNA, the CDR3 is TGCGCCAGCACACCCGGGACAGGGGGAGAGACCCAGTACTTC. The chain joins TRBV5-1 to TRBJ2-5, with 11 bases fitting TRBD1. In germline, CDR1 is SGHRS, CDR2 YFSETQ. After removal of 6 bases from V and 4 bases from J, the junction contained 5 bases not matched to a gene. The length of the CDR3 is 14 residues.

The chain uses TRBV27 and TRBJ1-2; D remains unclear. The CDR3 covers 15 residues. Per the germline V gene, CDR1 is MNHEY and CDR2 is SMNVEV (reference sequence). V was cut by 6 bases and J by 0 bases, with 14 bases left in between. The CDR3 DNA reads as TGTGCCAGCAGAGTTGGAGGTAGTACTAACTATGGCTACACCTTC. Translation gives CASRVGGSTNYGYTF.

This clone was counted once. CDR3 sequence (DNA): TGTGCCATCAGTCCGGGGCTGGGGCGTATCCAGTACTTC. It codes for CAISPGLGRIQYF. The V and J genes are TRBV10-3 and TRBJ2-7; D tentatively fits TRBD1 or TRBD2 (5 bases each). Trimming removed 5 bases at V and 10 bases at J, with 18 bases between. This CDR3 is 13 amino acids long. Germline V gene sequence: CDR1 ENHRY, CDR2 SYGVKD.